These 22 T cell receptor beta chains came from one sample sequenced in a study of cytomegalovirus exposure and HLA in healthy donors. Primers included in the PCR were 60 Vbeta and 13 Jbeta primers. This table comes from immunoSEQ multiplex PCR, and its TCRdb copy is limited to in-frame clones, with some not included. The data contain 73,000 or so clones, 60% to 75% of them singletons. The sequenced material came from PBMCs. The receptors shown here come from a woman aged 40 to 50 in good health and CMV-seropositive.

This clone was picked up a small number of times. V usage is TRBV25-1 and J usage is TRBJ2-4, with TRBD2 matching 9 bases. This CDR3 is built from 15 residues. The germline CDR1 and CDR2 sequences are MGHDK and SYGVNS. V lost 2 bases, J lost 10 bases, and 9 bases stayed unmatched. The CDR3 nucleotides are TGTGCCAGCAGTGAAGAGATTGCGGGAGGGCCTATTCAGTACTTC. The encoded protein is CASSEEIAGGPIQYF.

The gene calls are TRBV5-8 and TRBJ2-1; possible D gene TRBD2, 7 bases. Per germline, CDR1 SGHTS and CDR2 YDEGEE. The CDR3 totals 15 residues. The germline V and J ends were trimmed by 0 bases and 8 bases, with 15 bases remaining between them. DNA for the CDR3: TGTGCCAGCAGCTTGGCGGGGGGCCTCACCGATGAGCAGTTCTTC. This translates into CASSLAGGLTDEQFF.

The chain recombines TRBV6-5 with TRBJ2-5, with D unclear. Germline lookup yields CDR1 MNHEY and CDR2 SVGAGI. The CDR3 loop spans 12 amino acids. V gave up 7 bases and J gave up 7 bases, with 13 bases separating them. This chain's CDR3 is CASMTSVGTQYF. The CDR3, as DNA: TGTGCCAGCATGACTTCAGTGGGGACCCAGTACTTC.

V usage is TRBV5-1 and J usage is TRBJ1-3; D unresolved. The germline gives CDR1 SGHRS, CDR2 YFSETQ. The CDR3 is made up of 14 amino acids. The V and J ends lost 0 bases and 4 bases respectively, with 8 bases between them. CDR3 region: CASSLGQEGNTIYF. In DNA, the CDR3 is TGCGCCAGCAGCTTGGGGCAGGAAGGAAACACCATATATTTT. Based on the CDR3 plus reference TRBV5-1 and TRBJ1-3, the full variable domain is KAGVTQTPRYLIKTRGQQVTLSCSPISGHRSVSWYQQTPGQGLQFLFEYFSETQRNKGNFPGRFSGRQFSNSRSEMNVSTLELGDSALYLCASSLGQEGNTIYFGEGSWLTVV.

The V call is TRBV25-1, the J call TRBJ2-2; TRBD1 matches 7 bases. The junction had 7 bases not matched to a gene; V was cut back by 6 bases and J by 6 bases. This CDR3 spans 14 amino acids. CDR1 MGHDK and CDR2 SYGVNS come from the germline V gene. In DNA, the CDR3 is TGTGCCAGCAGAAATGACAGGGATTCCGGGGAGCTGTTTTTT. This codes for CASRNDRDSGELFF.

This sequence joins TRBV6-5 and TRBJ1-1, with D hard to call. CDR1 and CDR2 from the germline V gene are MNHEY and SVGAGI. With 5 bases removed from V and 0 bases from J, the gap between germline ends came to 13 bases. The CDR3 has 15 residues. CDR3 nucleotides: TGTGCCAGCAGTAGGTCGACATTCATGAACACTGAAGCTTTCTTT. It encodes CASSRSTFMNTEAFF.

The chain is built from TRBV9 and TRBJ2-7; the match to TRBD2 covers 14 bases. Trimming took 3 bases from V and 4 from J; bases not matched to a gene: 9. CDR3 length: 17 residues. The germline V gene encodes CDR1 SGDLS and CDR2 YYNGEE. For the CDR3, the DNA is TGTGCCAGCAGCGCGTCAGCCGGGACTAGCGGGAGTTACGAGCAGTACTTC. This gives the protein CASSASAGTSGSYEQYF.

The chain joins TRBV4-3 to TRBJ2-7; 12 nucleotides agree with TRBD2. CDR3 length equals 14 residues. The trim removed 1 base at V and 5 bases at J, leaving 0 bases unmatched. Germline-derived CDR1 and CDR2 are LGHNA and YSLEER. CDR3 DNA sequence: TGCGCCAGCAGCCAAGGGACTAGCGGGAACGAGCAGTACTTC. It translates to CASSQGTSGNEQYF.

This rearrangement joins TRBV27 to TRBJ2-7; TRBD2 matches at 14 bases. V shed 2 bases and J 2 bases; nucleotides not matched to a gene: 5. CDR1 MNHEY and CDR2 SMNVEV come from the germline V gene (reference sequence). This CDR3 contains 17 residues. The CDR3 nucleotides read TGTGCCAGCAGTTTACCGGGACTAGCGGGAGTCCCCTACGAGCAGTACTTC. Residues: CASSLPGLAGVPYEQYF.

This clone came up once. The CDR3 bases are TGCGCCAGCAGCCAATCTTATCCAGATACGCAGTATTTT. Translation: CASSQSYPDTQYF. The chain has TRBV4-1 and TRBJ2-3; D call uncertain. Per germline, CDR1 MGHRA and CDR2 YSYEKL. The V and J ends lost 2 bases and 4 bases respectively, with 7 bases between them. CDR3 length: 13 residues.

The rearrangement joins TRBV4-1 to TRBJ1-1, with a weak D call TRBD1 (5 bases). CDR3 length equals 20 residues. The ends were cut back, 1 base at V and 1 base at J, with 25 bases in the middle. The germline V gene has CDR1 MGHRA and CDR2 YSYEKL. CDR3 DNA: TGCGCCAGCAGCCAAGTGCGGGGCCCCAGTTTCGAGACCCCGAACACTGAAGCTTTCTTT. Translating gives CASSQVRGPSFETPNTEAFF.

The sample holds a few counts of this clone. This sequence joins TRBV9 and TRBJ2-3; D is ambiguous. The length of the CDR3 is 11 residues. Germline V gene data show CDR1 as SGDLS and CDR2 as YYNGEE. Trimming removed 7 bases at V and 6 bases at J, with 9 bases between. CDR3: CASASVDTQYF. For the CDR3, the DNA is TGTGCCAGCGCCTCGGTTGATACGCAGTATTTT.

The chain is built from TRBV7-2 and TRBJ1-2; D ambiguous. The CDR3 sequence is 12 residues long. V gave up 3 bases and J gave up 1 base, with 3 bases separating them. Germline V gene sequence: CDR1 SGHTA, CDR2 FQGNSA. CDR3 amino acids: CASSFLNYGYTF. The CDR3 nucleotides read TGTGCCAGCAGCTTTCTTAACTATGGCTACACCTTC. The full variable domain, completed using reference TRBV7-2 and TRBJ1-2, is GAGVSQSPSNKVTEKGKDVELRCDPISGHTALYWYRQSLGQGLEFLIYFQGNSAPDKSGLPSDRFSAERTGGSVSTLTIQRTQQEDSAVYLCASSFLNYGYTFGSGTRLTVV.

The rearrangement links TRBV7-9 to TRBJ2-6; D is perhaps TRBD1 (6 bases). Germline lookup yields CDR1 SEHNR and CDR2 FQNEAQ (reference sequence). The CDR3 consists of 17 residues. Trimming removed 5 bases from V and 0 bases from J, with 14 bases in between. The CDR3 reads CASSPQQGYSGANVLTF. The DNA for the CDR3 is TGTGCCAGCAGCCCCCAACAGGGATACTCTGGGGCCAACGTCCTGACTTTC.

This clone was seen a handful of times. V usage is TRBV6-5 and J usage is TRBJ1-1; D gene ambiguous. The CDR3 covers 16 residues. Germline lookup yields CDR1 MNHEY and CDR2 SVGAGI. V lost 3 bases, J lost 1 base, and 15 bases lay in between. CDR3 sequence reads: CASSYGERLPNTEAFF. CDR3 coding DNA: TGTGCCAGCAGTTATGGCGAACGACTGCCGAACACTGAAGCTTTCTTT.

This clone was counted only a few times. The chain links TRBV30 to TRBJ2-5, with TRBD2 identical over 9 bases. The CDR3 loop spans 14 amino acids. Trimming cost V 2 bases and J 5 bases; bases outside gene matches: 6. Germline V gene sequence: CDR1 GTSNPN, CDR2 SVGIG (reference sequence). The CDR3 protein is CAWSKGGGAETQYF. DNA for the CDR3: TGTGCCTGGAGTAAAGGCGGGGGGGCGGAGACCCAGTACTTC.

This clone has just one count. The chain recombines TRBV7-2 with TRBJ1-1; D is uncertain. Trimming cost V 5 bases and J 3 bases, with 22 bases left between them. CDR3 length: 17 residues. Germline CDR1 reads SGHTA; CDR2 reads FQGNSA. CDR3 in DNA: TGTGCCAGCAGCCGTCTTAACGGTGAGGAGGAGGACACTGAAGCTTTCTTT. It specifies CASSRLNGEEEDTEAFF.

The genes are TRBV7-2 and TRBJ2-7, with D uncertain. Germline CDR1 SGHTA, CDR2 FQGNSA. V was shortened by 3 bases and J by 4 bases, with 7 bases between the two germline ends. This CDR3 is 12 amino acids long. CDR3 nucleotide sequence: TGTGCCAGCAGCTTGAGAACGTACGAGCAGTACTTC. Translating gives CASSLRTYEQYF.

The J gene is TRBJ1-2, the V gene TRBV14, with a tentative D call TRBD1 (5 bases). This CDR3 is 16 amino acids long. V shed 1 base and J shed 2 bases, with 14 bases lying between them. Germline CDR1 and CDR2: SGHDN and FVKESK. CDR3 loop: CASSQVATTVNYGYTF. The CDR3 DNA reads TGTGCCAGCAGCCAAGTAGCTACGACAGTGAACTATGGCTACACCTTC.

The V and J genes are TRBV6-5 and TRBJ2-7; TRBD2 matches 9 bases. The CDR3 sequence is 15 residues long. Trimming removed 2 bases from V and 6 bases from J; junction bases left unmatched: 8. Germline CDR1 MNHEY, CDR2 SVGAGI. The CDR3 loop is CASSYGVSGGGEQYF. The CDR3 nucleotides read TGTGCCAGCAGTTACGGGGTTAGCGGGGGCGGCGAGCAGTACTTC.

The chain is built from TRBV4-2 and TRBJ2-3; 7 bases align to TRBD2. This CDR3 comprises 17 residues. Unmatched junction bases numbered 7, after V lost 1 base and J lost 0 bases. CDR1 and CDR2 from the germline V gene are LGHNA and YNFKEQ. The CDR3 region has the DNA TGTGCCAGCAGCCAAGGGGGACTACGGGGGAGCACAGATACGCAGTATTTT. As protein: CASSQGGLRGSTDTQYF.

The chain links TRBV4-3 to TRBJ1-1; no clear D. This CDR3 spans 14 amino acids. Germline CDR1 is LGHNA and CDR2 is YSLEER. V was trimmed by 3 bases and J by 2 bases, leaving 10 bases between them. The CDR3 coding sequence is TGCGCCAGCAGCCATTATGGAGGAAACACTGAAGCTTTCTTT. Amino acids: CASSHYGGNTEAFF.